This TCR beta chain is drawn from a study of blood T cell repertoires in COVID-19. Turning to the study itself: Sample material is recorded as cDNA or gDNA derived from T cells, B-cell-depleted T cells, or PBMCs.

With 0 bases clipped from V and 2 bases from J, the junction kept 11 bases outside the gene matches. The CDR3 totals 18 residues. Germline CDR1 LGHNT, CDR2 FRNRAP. Original methodology: Nucleated cell number was recorded as an estimate derived from reference gene primer amplification. Repertoires were generated with immunoSEQ multiplex PCR, while TCRdb's copy carries only in-frame clones and drops some. V, J and clone size were drawn from that table, and D and trimming were deduced from the DNA. Of about 230,000 clones listed, over 75% are singletons. Study members were between about 18 and 100 years old and lived in some 26 US regions. Before they entered the study, exposed participants had met a COVID-19 case within 2 weeks.

The chain uses TRBV12-5 and TRBJ2-3; 7 nucleotides line up with TRBD1. This receptor was identified in a woman under 40 who had been exposed to COVID-19. The sample consisted of PBMCs or T cells enriched from blood (not recorded which). The CDR3: CASGLVPTGQIYTDTQYF. Written as DNA, the CDR3 is TGTGCTAGTGGTTTGGTCCCTACGGGACAGATCTACACAGATACGCAGTATTTT. Full variable domain (remainder filled in from reference TRBV12-5 and TRBJ2-3): DARVTQTPRHKVTEMGQEVTMRCQPILGHNTVFWYRQTMMQGLELLAYFRNRAPLDDSGMPKDRFSAEMPDATLATLKIQPSEPRDSAVYFCASGLVPTGQIYTDTQYFGPGTRLTVL.